This T cell receptor beta chain was sequenced in a study of blood T cell repertoires in COVID-19 (TCRdb year 2020). Context from the whole study: Collaborator samples came from the United States, Italy and Spain and covered acute and convalescent phases of COVID-19. Samples came from the ongoing ImmuneRACE study (first 160 participants) plus 1,254 subjects from 6 global collaborators. The repertoires were released in a freely available public database meant as a resource for research on the immune response to SARS-CoV-2. The dataset comprised deeply sampled blood TCRbeta repertoires from subjects exposed to, actively infected with, or recovered from COVID-19. Sample metadata almost always included a de-identified subject ID, COVID-19 status, age in years and sex. The prospective study material was composed of cDNA or gDNA derived from T cells, B-cell-depleted T cells, or PBMCs. Where available, HLA class I and class II types were obtained from metadata supplied by the sample provider rather than from assay-based typing.

Samples from volunteer blood donors who had recovered from COVID-19 were contributed by a second Seattle source. Each collaborating institution followed its own protocols to collect whole blood in K2EDTA tubes. For TCRbeta analysis, collaborators shipped samples as frozen whole blood, isolated PBMCs, or DNA extracted from either of those sample types. The investigation overall reported the following: Clinical and demographic metadata were provided uncurated, with the amount varying by source and participant.

The immunoSEQ Assay, a bias-controlled multiplex PCR, was used to amplify TCRbeta CDR3 regions from genomic DNA. In the original analysis: Nucleated cell counts per sample were estimated from amplification of reference gene primers within the assay. To quantify the absolute abundance of each unique TCRbeta CDR3 rearrangement, sequence reads were collapsed and filtered. For each sample, productive Simpson clonality was calculated by taking the square root of Simpson's diversity index across productive rearrangements. The table comes from immuneACCESS by way of TCRdb, which keeps in-frame sequences with V and J called. Part of the clones is missing from these tables; in studies checked, under half for an unresolved V gene and the rest for unknown reasons. For V, J and clone size, that table is used; D and trimming come from the DNA. For this sample the table gives about 170,000 clones, of which 70% to 90% were detected only once. Clones ranked in the top ten supply approximately 2% of the sample.

Turning to this clone: The clone's antigen remains unknown. No much larger clone is present one base from it, and per-base qualities are unavailable.

For CDR1 and CDR2, the germline V gene lists KGHDR and SFDVKD. Clipping removes 2 bases from V and 9 bases from J, with 14 as the unmatched junction base count. The CDR3 goes from the cysteine to the phenylalanine over 17 residues. Only the CDR3 part of the read is kept: 51 bases, read in frame from the first base. The source material was peripheral blood. The receptor comes from a middle-aged man who had recovered from COVID-19. The rearrangement combines TRBV24-1 with TRBJ2-1, with 8 central nucleotides matching TRBD2. The sequenced DNA is TGTGCCACCAGTGATTCCGGGACTAGGCCGTTCTGGAGTGAGCAGTTCTTC. Translated, this is CATSDSGTRPFWSEQFF.